This T cell receptor (beta chain) was sequenced for a study of identifying expanded T cells in peripheral blood. Healthy donors had no documented immune events, such as infections, while sampled. Points from the study as a whole: Technical replicates showed 0.9 to 1.5 changed clones; around 2 weeks roughly 15; four weeks 19.

Worth noting for this clone: Its antigen remains unknown.

Here immunoSEQ multiplex PCR was the method, and the copy in TCRdb shows in-frame clones only, minus some. The table lists around 82,000 clones, 84% of them singletons. There are 14 residues in the CDR3. The germline CDR1 and CDR2 sequences are MDHEN and SYDVKM. V was shortened by 11 bases and J by 4 bases, with 20 bases between the two germline ends. The source of this sequence is a person aged 18 to 75 in good health. The sequencing sample was made of blood. This chain joins TRBV28 and TRBJ1-1; weak D call: TRBD1 (5 bases). CDR3 sequence (DNA): TGTGCCGGATCACCTAGGGGTTACGGCACTGAAGCTTTCTTT. Residues: CAGSPRGYGTEAFF.